Below, 31 T cell receptor beta chains from the same sample are listed, as sequenced in a study of beta chain features in type 1 diabetes. Findings of the study overall: Among patients with Type 1 diabetes, TCRB CDR3s were moderately but significantly shorter in every one of the four CD4+ subsets.

Their antigens are not known. Sequenced material consisted of expressed TCRB transcripts (all of the isolated RNA was reverse transcribed). The table came from immunoSEQ multiplex PCR; TCRdb's copy has only in-frame clones and leaves some out. Of some 290,000 clones in the sample, roughly 24% were seen once. The sample was naive CD4+ T cells from blood. All receptors come from a woman in her 30s with type 1 diabetes.

The chain is built from TRBV29-1 and TRBJ1-1; perhaps TRBD1 as D (6 bases). Trimming shortened V by 4 bases and J by 4 bases, and 13 bases separated the two germline ends. The CDR3 contains 13 residues. Germline loops: CDR1 SQVTM, CDR2 ANQGSEA. CDR3 in DNA: TGCAGCGTTGTAAAGGGGGTGGGCACTGAAGCTTTCTTT. It codes for CSVVKGVGTEAFF.

This clone was counted only a few times. The V gene is TRBV30, the J gene TRBJ1-2; D ambiguous. V dropped 1 base and J dropped 6 bases, with 12 bases sitting between them. Germline CDR1 is GTSNPN and CDR2 is SVGIG (reference sequence). CDR3 length: 13 amino acids. CDR3: CAWSGGGRDGYTF. The CDR3 bases are TGTGCCTGGAGTGGAGGAGGGCGTGATGGCTACACCTTC. Looking up the rest from reference TRBV30 and TRBJ1-2 gives the full variable domain: SQTIHQWPATLVQPVGSPLSLECTVEGTSNPNLYWYRQAAGRGLQLLFYSVGIGQISSEVPQNLSASRPQDRQFILSSKKLLLSDSGFYLCAWSGGGRDGYTFGSGTRLTVV.

The chain employs TRBV15 and TRBJ1-1; the D gene is possibly TRBD1 (5 bases). Germline loops: CDR1 LNHNV, CDR2 YYDKDF (reference sequence). V lost 0 bases to trimming and J lost 6 bases, with 8 bases between them. This CDR3 contains 13 residues. The CDR3 is CATSRDWTPEAFF. The CDR3 DNA is TGTGCCACCAGCAGAGATTGGACACCTGAAGCTTTCTTT.

This clone was seen more than once but under ten times. The rearrangement uses TRBV29-1 and TRBJ1-1; D call uncertain. CDR3 length equals 12 residues. Germline CDR1 is SQVTM and CDR2 is ANQGSEA. With 1 base removed from V and 1 base from J, the gap between germline ends came to 4 bases. The chain's CDR3 is CSVEGANTEAFF. Written as DNA, the CDR3 is TGCAGCGTTGAAGGCGCGAACACTGAAGCTTTCTTT.

The chain employs TRBV6-5 and TRBJ1-4; no clear D. The germline V gene has CDR1 MNHEY and CDR2 SVGAGI. This CDR3 is built from 13 residues. V lost 3 bases, J lost 5 bases, and 7 bases lay in between. The CDR3 DNA is TGTGCCAGCAGTTATTCCAGAAATGAAAAACTGTTTTTT. Amino acids: CASSYSRNEKLFF.

This clone was seen only a few times. The rearrangement uses TRBV10-3 and TRBJ2-7; 9 bases match TRBD1. The CDR3 covers 14 residues. The J segment lost 5 bases and the V segment lost 6 bases, leaving 8 bases of the junction unmatched. Germline V gives CDR1 ENHRY, CDR2 SYGVKD. The CDR3 DNA is TGTGCCATCAGCGCCGGGACAGGGAAACACGAGCAGTACTTC. Translating it yields CAISAGTGKHEQYF.

The sample holds a few counts of this clone. The chain uses TRBV18 and TRBJ1-1; D may be TRBD1 (6 bases). V lost 3 bases, J lost 1 base, and 9 bases lay in between. The CDR3 loop spans 14 amino acids. Germline CDR1 is KGHSH and CDR2 is LQKENI. The chain's CDR3 is CASSPGQRNTEAFF. As DNA, the CDR3 is TGTGCCAGCTCACCGGGACAACGGAACACTGAAGCTTTCTTT.

This clone was counted a few times. The rearrangement joins TRBV7-9 to TRBJ1-2; D is unclear. With 5 bases removed from V and 7 bases from J, the gap between germline ends came to 17 bases. CDR1 is SEHNR and CDR2 is FQNEAQ in the germline V gene (reference sequence). This CDR3 contains 14 residues. The CDR3 DNA follows: TGTGCCAGCAGCGCGGGCCAGGAGTGGTCTGGCTACACCTTC. Translating gives CASSAGQEWSGYTF.

The rearrangement joins TRBV6-5 to TRBJ2-7; 12 positions agree with TRBD2. V was clipped by 7 bases and J by 3 bases; unmatched bases: 4. In germline, CDR1 is MNHEY, CDR2 SVGAGI. The CDR3 is made up of 14 amino acids. DNA for the CDR3: TGTGCCAGCAAACTAGCGGGAGGATTCTACGAGCAGTACTTC. It encodes CASKLAGGFYEQYF.

In this sample, this clone turned up a few times. V is TRBV9 and J is TRBJ2-2; unclear D gene. Germline V gives CDR1 SGDLS, CDR2 YYNGEE. The CDR3 covers 15 residues. V was clipped by 0 bases and J by 1 base, with 7 bases between them. CDR3 bases: TGTGCCAGCAGCGTAGCTGTAGAGAACACCGGGGAGCTGTTTTTT. Its translation: CASSVAVENTGELFF.

The V call is TRBV11-1, the J call TRBJ2-7; a possible D gene is TRBD1 (6 bases). The CDR3 extends over 18 amino acids. Germline assignment: CDR1 SGHAT and CDR2 FQDESV (reference sequence). V gave up 4 bases and J gave up 1 base, with 23 bases separating them. The CDR3 sequence is CASSSTQTGRWNSYEQYF. CDR3 DNA sequence: TGTGCCAGCAGCTCCACCCAGACAGGCAGGTGGAATTCCTACGAGCAGTACTTC.

The V and J genes are TRBV19 and TRBJ1-2; a possible D gene is TRBD1 (5 bases). This CDR3 has 14 residues. CDR1 and CDR2 from the germline V gene are LNHDA and SQIVND (reference sequence). Trimming shortened V by 6 bases and J by 5 bases, and 16 bases separated the two germline ends. The CDR3 region has the DNA TGTGCCAGTAGGACGGGCAGGGAAGATTATGGCTACACCTTC. This encodes CASRTGREDYGYTF.

In DNA form, the CDR3 reads TGTGCCAGTAGTATTCCGGGACTGACTAAAGAGACCCAGTACTTC. This gives the protein CASSIPGLTKETQYF. The chain is built from TRBV19 and TRBJ2-5, with D perhaps TRBD2 (6 bases). Germline-derived CDR1 and CDR2 are LNHDA and SQIVND (reference sequence). V lost 3 bases to trimming and J lost 3 bases, with 14 bases between them. CDR3 length: 15 amino acids.

The chain employs TRBV28 and TRBJ1-4; TRBD1 aligns across 10 bases. V shed 6 bases and J 8 bases; nucleotides not matched to a gene: 6. Germline V lookup: CDR1 MDHEN, CDR2 SYDVKM. This CDR3 has 14 amino acids. The CDR3 nucleotides are TGTGCCAGCAGCCCGGGACAGGGGCGGGAAAAACTGTTTTTT. It specifies CASSPGQGREKLFF.

This clone appeared a few times. V gene TRBV15 combines with J gene TRBJ1-2; 9 nucleotides match TRBD1. V was clipped by 3 bases and J by 8 bases; unmatched bases: 13. This CDR3 is built from 16 residues. Per germline, CDR1 LNHNV and CDR2 YYDKDF (reference sequence). CDR3 in amino acids: CATSRDTGTGSRGYTF. The CDR3 DNA reads TGTGCCACCAGCAGGGATACCGGGACAGGGTCTCGAGGCTACACCTTC.

This clone has only a few counts. V gene TRBV7-9 combines with J gene TRBJ2-1; possibly TRBD2 for D (5 bases). Trimming cost V 5 bases and J 14 bases, with 16 bases left between them. Germline CDR1 is SEHNR and CDR2 is FQNEAQ (reference sequence). The CDR3 consists of 12 residues. CDR3: CASSPPDLREFF. CDR3 coding DNA: TGTGCCAGCAGCCCCCCGGACTTGAGGGAGTTCTTC. The full variable domain, with the rest looked up from reference TRBV7-9 and TRBJ2-1, is DTGVSQNPRHKITKRGQNVTFRCDPISEHNRLYWYRQTLGQGPEFLTYFQNEAQLEKSRLLSDRFSAERPKGSFSTLEIQRTEQGDSAMYLCASSPPDLREFFGPGTRLTVL.

This clone was counted only a few times. The genes are TRBV9 and TRBJ2-2; 9 bases map to TRBD2. Germline CDR1 reads SGDLS; CDR2 reads YYNGEE. This CDR3 is built from 14 residues. The junction had 8 bases not matched to a gene; V was cut back by 7 bases and J by 7 bases. In DNA, the CDR3 is TGTGCCAGCGGCTATAGCGGGAGCGACGGGGAGCTGTTTTTT. It codes for CASGYSGSDGELFF.

The table lists this clone with a few counts. J is TRBJ1-1 and V is TRBV7-9; D unclear. The CDR3 is 14 residues long. Germline assignment: CDR1 SEHNR and CDR2 FQNEAQ (reference sequence). V gave up 3 bases and J gave up 1 base, with 9 bases separating them. CDR3 residues: CASSFYTANTEAFF. CDR3 sequence (DNA): TGTGCCAGCAGCTTCTATACAGCGAACACTGAAGCTTTCTTT.

The rearrangement links TRBV4-1 to TRBJ1-5; D ambiguous. The V end lost 0 bases, the J end lost 3 bases, and 12 bases lay between the germline ends. Germline V gene data show CDR1 as MGHRA and CDR2 as YSYEKL. The CDR3 sequence is 16 residues long. Here the CDR3 reads CASSQDQTRPNQPQHF. The DNA for the CDR3 is TGCGCCAGCAGCCAAGATCAGACTCGGCCCAATCAGCCCCAGCATTTT.

In nucleotides, the CDR3 is TGTGCCAGCTCAAAGGACAGGAACACTGAAGCTTTCTTT. The encoded protein is CASSKDRNTEAFF. V gene TRBV18 combines with J gene TRBJ1-1; D perhaps matches TRBD1 (6 bases). Looked up from germline, CDR1 is KGHSH and CDR2 is LQKENI. The CDR3 has 13 amino acids. V was cut by 5 bases and J by 1 base, with 8 bases left in between.

This clone came up a few times. The rearrangement links TRBV19 to TRBJ2-5; TRBD1 matches at 12 bases. Germline V gene lookup returns CDR1 LNHDA and CDR2 SQIVND (reference sequence). The CDR3 extends over 14 amino acids. With 8 bases clipped from V and 4 bases from J, the junction kept 5 bases outside the gene matches. CDR3 sequence (DNA): TGTGCCAGTTCCGGGACAGGGGGCCGAGAGACCCAGTACTTC. It is translated as CASSGTGGRETQYF. Using reference TRBV19 and TRBJ2-5 for the parts outside the CDR3, the full variable domain is DGGITQSPKYLFRKEGQNVTLSCEQNLNHDAMYWYRQDPGQGLRLIYYSQIVNDFQKGDIAEGYSVSREKKESFPLTVTSAQKNPTAFYLCASSGTGGRETQYFGPGTRLLVL.

The CDR3 DNA sequence: TGCAGCGTTGTTGGCAGCGATAATGAAAAACTGTTTTTT. Translated: CSVVGSDNEKLFF. J is TRBJ1-4 and V is TRBV29-1; D uncertain. Trimming cost V 4 bases and J 4 bases, with 10 bases left between them. The CDR3 has 13 amino acids. In germline, CDR1 is SQVTM, CDR2 ANQGSEA.

The chain recombines TRBV4-1 with TRBJ2-7, with a tentative D call TRBD2 (5 bases). The CDR3 covers 17 residues. CDR1 is MGHRA, CDR2 YSYEKL, per germline. V was trimmed by 1 base and J by 0 bases, leaving 16 bases between them. Written as DNA, the CDR3 is TGCGCCAGCAGCCAAGGCAGATGGAGGTTCGACTCCTACGAGCAGTACTTC. Translation gives CASSQGRWRFDSYEQYF.

With respect to this clone: The sample contains more than one DNA sequence encoding this CDR3. V and J are TRBV9 and TRBJ2-1; TRBD2 aligns across 14 bases. With 3 bases clipped from V and 9 bases from J, the junction kept 2 bases outside the gene matches. The CDR3 runs 14 residues. CDR1 is SGDLS and CDR2 is YYNGEE in the germline V gene. CDR3 sequence: CASSGGTSGGEQFF. DNA of the CDR3: TGTGCCAGCAGCGGGGGGACTAGCGGGGGTGAGCAGTTCTTC.

This clone has just a few counts. V usage is TRBV5-4 and J usage is TRBJ1-2; tentatively, D is TRBD1 (6 bases). This CDR3 is 12 amino acids long. The germline V gene has CDR1 SGHNT and CDR2 YYREEE (reference sequence). Trimming removed 4 bases from V and 7 bases from J, with 11 bases in between. This chain's CDR3 is CASSITGSGYTF. In DNA, the CDR3 is TGTGCCAGCAGCATTACAGGGTCTGGCTACACCTTC.

The V and J genes are TRBV5-4 and TRBJ1-1; 10 nucleotides line up with TRBD1. Germline V gene data show CDR1 as SGHNT and CDR2 as YYREEE (reference sequence). The V gene end was trimmed by 0 bases and the J gene end by 11 bases; junction bases not matched to a gene: 10. This CDR3 has 15 residues. This CDR3 reads CASSLAWDRGHKAFF. In nucleotides, the CDR3 is TGTGCCAGCAGCTTGGCCTGGGACAGGGGTCACAAGGCTTTCTTT.

The table lists this clone with a few counts. V gene TRBV4-1 combines with J gene TRBJ2-7; 8 bases agree with TRBD1. J gave up 0 bases and V 3 bases, and 4 bases lay outside the gene matches. CDR1 and CDR2 (germline): MGHRA, YSYEKL. The length of the CDR3 is 15 residues. CDR3 DNA sequence: TGCGCCAGCAGCCAGGCAGGACAGGGCTCCTACGAGCAGTACTTC. Encoded protein: CASSQAGQGSYEQYF.

There are a few counts of this clone. The V and J genes are TRBV7-3 and TRBJ2-3; 11 nucleotides agree with TRBD2. Germline V gene sequence: CDR1 SGHTA, CDR2 FQGTGA. The length of the CDR3 is 16 residues. V gave up 5 bases and J gave up 1 base; unmatched junction bases: 5. CDR3 nucleotide sequence: TGTGCCAGCAGCCCGGGGACTAGCGGAGGCACAGATACGCAGTATTTT. This translates into CASSPGTSGGTDTQYF.

This chain links TRBV30 with TRBJ1-1, with unresolved D. The germline CDR1 and CDR2 sequences are GTSNPN and SVGIG (reference sequence). The ends were cut back, 1 base at V and 10 bases at J, with 10 bases in the middle. The CDR3 loop spans 11 amino acids. CDR3 in amino acids: CAWSDLRSAFF. The CDR3 DNA reads as TGTGCCTGGAGTGATCTCCGGTCAGCTTTCTTT.

This chain links TRBV5-1 with TRBJ1-1, with 7 bases fitting TRBD1. The junction had 9 bases not matched to a gene; V was cut back by 4 bases and J by 0 bases. Germline-derived CDR1 and CDR2 are SGHRS and YFSETQ. The CDR3 runs to 16 residues. In DNA form, the CDR3 reads TGCGCCAGCAGCGATTGGGACAGACGCATGAACACTGAAGCTTTCTTT. It yields the protein CASSDWDRRMNTEAFF.

The chain has TRBV27 and TRBJ2-7, with 7 bases lining up with TRBD2. The V and J ends lost 2 bases and 7 bases, in that order; junction bases with no gene match: 5. The germline gives CDR1 MNHEY, CDR2 SMNVEV (reference sequence). The CDR3 runs 13 residues. In DNA, the CDR3 is TGTGCCAGCAGTTTAGGGGGAGGGCTAGAGCAGTACTTC. It translates to CASSLGGGLEQYF.